This T cell receptor beta chain appears in the sequencing data of a study of cytomegalovirus exposure and HLA in healthy donors. J lost 8 bases, V lost 2 bases, and 6 bases had no gene match. CDR3 length equals 14 residues. Germline lookup yields CDR1 ENHRY and CDR2 SYGVKD. Whole-study results and caveats: The authors assumed roughly uniform sequencing depth across donors for presence/absence analyses.

Amplification used 60 Vbeta primers and 13 Jbeta primers. The assay was immunoSEQ multiplex PCR, and TCRdb's table has in-frame clones only and misses some. The table lists roughly 150,000 clones, over 70% of them singletons. With respect to this clone: No antigen is known for it.

The sequenced material came from PBMCs. The J gene is TRBJ2-1, the V gene TRBV10-3; the match to TRBD2 covers 7 bases. This clonotype originated in a male donor in good health and CMV-seronegative. This CDR3 reads CAISEGGGVDEQFF. For the CDR3, the DNA is TGTGCCATCAGTGAGGGGGGGGGTGTGGATGAGCAGTTCTTC.